A single sample gave rise to the 12 T cell receptor beta chains below, sequenced in a study of blood T cell repertoires in COVID-19. Using immunoSEQ multiplex PCR, the repertoire was profiled, and TCRdb retains in-frame clones only, with some absent. The data show tens of thousands of clones, about nine tenths seen once. Sequencing was done on a sample of peripheral blood. Receptor source: an elderly man in a cohort sampled during active COVID-19.

The genes are TRBV11-3 and TRBJ1-1; D is ambiguous. There are 13 residues in the CDR3. CDR1 is SGHNT and CDR2 is YENEEA in the germline V gene. Trimming removed 1 base from V and 5 bases from J, with 8 bases in between. In DNA, the CDR3 is TGTGCCAGCAGCTTAGTTGGCAGTACTGAAGCTTTCTTT. Translated, it gives CASSLVGSTEAFF.

The sample holds one count of this clone. The rearrangement uses TRBV5-8 and TRBJ1-2; no definite D call. The CDR3 sequence is 11 residues long. In germline, CDR1 is SGHTS, CDR2 YDEGEE. V dropped 5 bases and J dropped 5 bases, with 7 bases sitting between them. This chain's CDR3 is CASRQPYGYTF. The CDR3 coding sequence is TGTGCCAGCAGACAGCCGTATGGCTACACCTTC.

The rearrangement links TRBV19 to TRBJ2-2, with D unclear. This CDR3 spans 14 amino acids. Trimming removed 5 bases from V and 3 bases from J, with 10 bases in between. CDR1 is LNHDA, CDR2 SQIVND, per germline (reference sequence). The DNA of the CDR3 is TGTGCCAGTAGTTTTTTGGGCGACACCGGGGAGCTGTTTTTT. It specifies CASSFLGDTGELFF.

The V and J genes are TRBV28 and TRBJ1-2; D gene ambiguous. Deletions cut 9 bases from V and 6 bases from J, with 17 bases between. The CDR3 is 13 amino acids. Germline loops: CDR1 MDHEN, CDR2 SYDVKM. Here the CDR3 reads CASHPGIRHGYTF. The CDR3 coding sequence is TGTGCCAGTCATCCCGGGATACGACATGGCTACACCTTC.

This clone was detected a few times. This chain links TRBV7-2 with TRBJ2-7; 11 nucleotides line up with TRBD2. This CDR3 contains 15 residues. Per germline, CDR1 SGHTA and CDR2 FQGNSA. After removal of 2 bases from V and 3 bases from J, the junction contained 3 bases not matched to a gene. CDR3 loop: CASSLLGLAGYEQYF. The CDR3 DNA sequence: TGTGCCAGCAGCTTACTCGGACTAGCGGGCTACGAGCAGTACTTC.

This rearrangement joins TRBV28 to TRBJ1-4; maybe TRBD1 (6 bases). Germline CDR1 and CDR2: MDHEN and SYDVKM. Trimming stripped 6 bases from V and 4 bases from J, with 15 bases between. The CDR3 has 15 residues. The CDR3 sequence is CASRDEDRFNEKLFF. In DNA form, the CDR3 reads TGTGCCAGCAGAGACGAAGACAGGTTTAATGAAAAACTGTTTTTT.

The chain recombines TRBV6-2 or TRBV6-3 with TRBJ1-2; D gene ambiguous. Germline V gives CDR1 MNHEY, CDR2 SVGEGT. CDR3 length: 15 residues. Trimming took off 6 bases at V and 4 bases at J, with 18 bases between the two ends. Written as DNA, the CDR3 is TGTGCCAGCAGCCACCAGGCCCGGCCCGCCTATGGCTACACCTTC. Translation: CASSHQARPAYGYTF.

This clone has only a few counts. The CDR3 nucleotides read TGTGCCAGCAGCTTGATGGCAGGGAATCCCTATCAGCCCCAGCATTTT. It translates to CASSLMAGNPYQPQHF. The rearrangement uses TRBV7-8 and TRBJ1-5, with D possibly being TRBD1 (5 bases). The CDR3 runs 16 residues. V dropped 3 bases and J dropped 5 bases, with 17 bases sitting between them. Germline values: CDR1 SGHVS, CDR2 FQNEAQ.

V is TRBV18 and J is TRBJ1-1; 8 bases are a match to TRBD1. V lost 6 bases and J lost 1; bases outside the gene matches: 7. Germline CDR1 is KGHSH and CDR2 is LQKENI. The CDR3 has 15 amino acids. The CDR3 sequence: CASSGNRGANTEAFF. In nucleotides, the CDR3 is TGTGCCAGCTCGGGGAACAGGGGGGCGAACACTGAAGCTTTCTTT.

The CDR3, as DNA: TGTGCCAGCAGCTTGATACAGGGGGGCAATCAGCCCCAGCATTTT. It yields the protein CASSLIQGGNQPQHF. The gene calls are TRBV7-6 and TRBJ1-5, with 8 bases fitting TRBD1. The trim removed 3 bases at V and 2 bases at J, leaving 3 bases unmatched. Per the germline V gene, CDR1 is SGHVS and CDR2 is FNYEAQ. The CDR3 is made up of 15 amino acids.

The V and J genes are TRBV2 and TRBJ2-7, with 10 bases aligning to TRBD1. Germline V CDR1 and CDR2: SNHLY, FYNNEI. The CDR3 is made up of 14 amino acids. J lost 5 bases, V lost 6 bases, and 7 bases had no gene match. In DNA form, the CDR3 reads TGTGCCAGCAGGCGGACAGGGGGAATAAACGAGCAGTACTTC. This sequence encodes CASRRTGGINEQYF.

The V call is TRBV4-1, the J call TRBJ1-4, with a weak D call TRBD1 (5 bases). CDR3 size: 14 residues. Trimming shortened V by 1 base and J by 8 bases, and 11 bases separated the two germline ends. Germline V gene lookup returns CDR1 MGHRA and CDR2 YSYEKL. CDR3: CASSQGGLVEKLFF. The DNA of the CDR3 is TGCGCCAGCAGCCAAGGGGGCCTAGTAGAAAAACTGTTTTTT.